This TCR beta chain emerged from a study of T cells in Graves' hyperthyroidism and ophthalmopathy. Study summary: Upon initial diagnosis and before any treatment, peripheral blood was collected. Overall study findings and caveats: Most thyroid clonotypes expanded above 0.001 were also detected in blood.

Researchers amplified the TCR beta CDR3 regions from RNA transcripts. First-round RT-PCR with HTBI primers amplified the TCR CDR3 region. One entry per CDR3 protein results from TCRdb running MiXCR on the multiplex PCR reads. The table lists 300,000 to 500,000 distinct CDR3 sequences, roughly 13% of them singletons. Uncontrolled infection, other autoimmune disease, pregnancy or lactation disqualified patients from enrolment. For the diagnoses, clinical symptoms, serum thyroxine and TRAb, thyroid ultrasound and orbital computed tomography were used. Germline CDR1 reads LNHDA; CDR2 reads SQIVND (reference sequence). This CDR3 has 13 residues. For this clonotype: Its matching antigen is unknown. One base away lies a much larger clone, so this may be a sequencing read error.

The chain has TRBV19 and TRBJ1-1, with D possibly matching TRBD1 (6 bases). Material for sequencing was blood. The sequence was obtained from a man aged 45-65 years with Graves' ophthalmopathy. The CDR3 nucleotides are TGTGCCAGTAGTAACGGACAGAACACTGTAGCTTTCTTT. This sequence encodes CASSNGQNTVAFF.